A selection of T cell receptor beta chains follows, all from one sample in a study of blood T cell repertoires in COVID-19. Method: immunoSEQ multiplex PCR; TCRdb's copy keeps in-frame clones and lacks some. The sample carries about 130,000 clones, roughly 83% recorded once. The sequencing input was peripheral blood. The receptors were sampled from a woman aged 70 to 79 with COVID-19, enrolled during active disease. Each CDR3 is given with its conserved first and last residue. The D gene is left open where the match is weak.

D	V	J	CDR3
TRBD1	TRBV12-3/TRBV12-4	TRBJ1-6	CASSGTGNSPLHF
NA	TRBV3-1/TRBV3-2	TRBJ2-7	CASSPSGAYEQYF
TRBD2	TRBV6-5	TRBJ2-5	CASSPLAGGQETQYF
NA	TRBV5-1	TRBJ1-4	CASSSRGGNEKLFF
TRBD1	TRBV3-1/TRBV3-2	TRBJ1-6	CASRHRDSNSPLHF
TRBD1	TRBV6-5	TRBJ2-7	CASSYYPGQGYEQYF
NA	TRBV12-3/TRBV12-4	TRBJ2-7	CASSLNWEQYF
NA	TRBV2	TRBJ1-6	CASSHRDYNSPLHF
NA	TRBV28	TRBJ1-4	CASSFSGTPSEKLFF
TRBD1	TRBV4-3	TRBJ2-1	CASSQARQGFYNEQFF
NA	TRBV5-6	TRBJ1-1	CASSSPGRGTEAFF
TRBD1	TRBV5-1	TRBJ1-4	CASSTRQGLSEKLFF
TRBD2	TRBV6-5	TRBJ2-1	CASRTGTSYNEQFF
NA	TRBV9	TRBJ2-5	CASSVTPRQETQYF
TRBD1	TRBV29-1	TRBJ2-3	CSGTGGGTDTQYF
TRBD1	TRBV7-9	TRBJ2-7	CASSLAGTAADQYF
TRBD1	TRBV6-5	TRBJ2-7	CASILPGQGAYEQYF
NA	TRBV6-5	TRBJ1-6	CASRGPIDNSPLHF
TRBD1	TRBV7-3	TRBJ1-1	CASSLGDRGTEAFF
TRBD2	TRBV7-2	TRBJ2-5	CASRPAGGGPETQYF
NA	TRBV27	TRBJ1-4	CASSPLGLATNEKLFF
NA	TRBV5-1	TRBJ1-1	CASSLAGVTEAFF
TRBD1	TRBV5-6	TRBJ1-5	CASSAGQRNQPQHF
NA	TRBV6-2/TRBV6-3	TRBJ1-2	CASSYSGSINYGYTF